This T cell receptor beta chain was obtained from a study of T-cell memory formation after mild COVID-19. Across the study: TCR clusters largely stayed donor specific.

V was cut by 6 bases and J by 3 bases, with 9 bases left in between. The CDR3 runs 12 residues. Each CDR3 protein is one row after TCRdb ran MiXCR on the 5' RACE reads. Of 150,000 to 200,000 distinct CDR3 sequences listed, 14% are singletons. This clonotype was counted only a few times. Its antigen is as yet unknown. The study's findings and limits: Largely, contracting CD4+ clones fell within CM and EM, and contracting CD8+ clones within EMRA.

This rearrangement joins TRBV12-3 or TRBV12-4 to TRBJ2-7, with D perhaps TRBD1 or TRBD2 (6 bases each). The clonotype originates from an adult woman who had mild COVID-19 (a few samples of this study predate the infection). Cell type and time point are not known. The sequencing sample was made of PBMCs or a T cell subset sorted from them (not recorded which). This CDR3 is CASSGGLYEQYF. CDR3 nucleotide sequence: TGTGCCAGCAGCGGGGGCCTCTACGAGCAGTACTTC.